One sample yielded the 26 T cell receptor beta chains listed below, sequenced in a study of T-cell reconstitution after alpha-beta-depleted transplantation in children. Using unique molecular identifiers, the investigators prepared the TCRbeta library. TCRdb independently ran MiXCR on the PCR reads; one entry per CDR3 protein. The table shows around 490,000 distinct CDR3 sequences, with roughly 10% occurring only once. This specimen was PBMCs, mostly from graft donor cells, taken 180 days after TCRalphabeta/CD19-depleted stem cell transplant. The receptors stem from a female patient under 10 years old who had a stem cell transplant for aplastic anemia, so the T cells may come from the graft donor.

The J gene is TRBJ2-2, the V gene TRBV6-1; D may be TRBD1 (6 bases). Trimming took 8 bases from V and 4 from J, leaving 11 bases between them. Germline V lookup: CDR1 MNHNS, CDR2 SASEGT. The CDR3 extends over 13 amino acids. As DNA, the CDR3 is TGTGCCAGCTTTAGACAGGCCACCGGGGAGCTGTTTTTT. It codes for CASFRQATGELFF.

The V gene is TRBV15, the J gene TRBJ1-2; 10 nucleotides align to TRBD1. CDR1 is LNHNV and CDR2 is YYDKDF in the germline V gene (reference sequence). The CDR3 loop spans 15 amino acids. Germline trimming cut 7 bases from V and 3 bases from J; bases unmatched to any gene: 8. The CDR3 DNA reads TGTGCCACCAAAGCGGGACAGGGGTTAGACTATGGCTACACCTTC. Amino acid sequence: CATKAGQGLDYGYTF.

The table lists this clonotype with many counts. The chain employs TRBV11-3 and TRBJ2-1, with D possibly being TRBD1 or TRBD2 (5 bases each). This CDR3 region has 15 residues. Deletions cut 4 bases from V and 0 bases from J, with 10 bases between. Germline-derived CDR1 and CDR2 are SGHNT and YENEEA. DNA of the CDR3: TGTGCCAGCAGCTCGGGACCAAGCTCCTACAATGAGCAGTTCTTC. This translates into CASSSGPSSYNEQFF.

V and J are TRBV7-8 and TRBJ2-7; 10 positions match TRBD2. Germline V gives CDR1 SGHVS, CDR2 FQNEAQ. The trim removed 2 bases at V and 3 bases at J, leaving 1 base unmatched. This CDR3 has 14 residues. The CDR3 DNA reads TGTGCCAGCAGCTTATCTAGCGGGAGCTACGAGCAGTACGTC. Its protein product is CASSLSSGSYEQYV.

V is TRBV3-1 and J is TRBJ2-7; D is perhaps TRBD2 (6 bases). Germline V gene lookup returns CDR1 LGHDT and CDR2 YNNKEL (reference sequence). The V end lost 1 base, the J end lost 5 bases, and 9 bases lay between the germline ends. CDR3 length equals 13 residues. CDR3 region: CASSQVEGNEQYF. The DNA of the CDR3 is TGTGCCAGCAGCCAAGTGGAGGGAAACGAGCAGTACTTC.

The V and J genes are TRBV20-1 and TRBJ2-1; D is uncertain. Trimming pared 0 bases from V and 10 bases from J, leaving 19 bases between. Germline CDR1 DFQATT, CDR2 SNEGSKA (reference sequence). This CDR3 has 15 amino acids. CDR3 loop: CSARDRADPWVEQFF. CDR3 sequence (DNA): TGCAGTGCTAGAGATCGCGCGGACCCCTGGGTAGAGCAGTTCTTC.

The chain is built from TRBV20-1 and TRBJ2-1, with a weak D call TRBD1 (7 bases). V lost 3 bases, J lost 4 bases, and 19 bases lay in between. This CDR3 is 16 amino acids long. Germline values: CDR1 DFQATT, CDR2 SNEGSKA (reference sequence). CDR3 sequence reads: CSASLPRGAPYNEQFF. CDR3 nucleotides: TGCAGTGCTAGCCTTCCCAGGGGGGCCCCGTACAATGAGCAGTTCTTC.

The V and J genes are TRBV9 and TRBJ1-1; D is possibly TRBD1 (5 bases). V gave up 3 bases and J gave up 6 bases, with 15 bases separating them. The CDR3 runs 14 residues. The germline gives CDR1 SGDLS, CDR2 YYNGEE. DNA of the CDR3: TGTGCCAGCAGCGCAGAGGGGCGGGGCGCTGAAGCTTTCTTT. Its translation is CASSAEGRGAEAFF.

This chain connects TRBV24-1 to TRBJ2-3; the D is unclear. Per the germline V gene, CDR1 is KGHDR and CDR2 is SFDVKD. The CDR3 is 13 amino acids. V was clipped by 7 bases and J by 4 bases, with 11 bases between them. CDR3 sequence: CATSRLHPDTQYF. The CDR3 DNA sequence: TGTGCCACCAGCCGCTTACATCCAGATACGCAGTATTTT.

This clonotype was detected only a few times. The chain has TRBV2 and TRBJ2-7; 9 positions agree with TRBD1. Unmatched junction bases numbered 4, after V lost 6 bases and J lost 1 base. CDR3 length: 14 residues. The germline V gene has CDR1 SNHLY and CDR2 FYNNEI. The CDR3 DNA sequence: TGTGCCAGCAGGAAGGGACAGGGATCCTACGAGCAGTACGTC. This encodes CASRKGQGSYEQYV.

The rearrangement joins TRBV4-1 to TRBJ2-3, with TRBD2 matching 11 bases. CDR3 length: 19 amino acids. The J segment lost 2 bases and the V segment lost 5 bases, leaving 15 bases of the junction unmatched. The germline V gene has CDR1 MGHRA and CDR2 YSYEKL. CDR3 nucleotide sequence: TGCGCCAGCAGCACCCACGAGAAGGGGACTAGCGGATTCACAGATACGCAGTATTTT. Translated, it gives CASSTHEKGTSGFTDTQYF.

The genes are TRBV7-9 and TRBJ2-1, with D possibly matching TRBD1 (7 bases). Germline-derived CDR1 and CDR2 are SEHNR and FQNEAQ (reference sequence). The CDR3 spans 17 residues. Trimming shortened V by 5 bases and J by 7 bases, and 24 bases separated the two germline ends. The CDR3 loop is CASSRLPQGGNLNEQFF. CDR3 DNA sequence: TGTGCCAGCAGCCGACTACCCCAGGGGGGAAACCTAAATGAGCAGTTCTTC.

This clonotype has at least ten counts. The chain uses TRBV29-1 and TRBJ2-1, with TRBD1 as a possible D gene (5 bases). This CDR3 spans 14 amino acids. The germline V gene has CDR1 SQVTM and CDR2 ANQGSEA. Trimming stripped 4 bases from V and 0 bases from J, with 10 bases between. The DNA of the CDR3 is TGCAGCGTTGGTAGGGGTTACTCCTACAATGAGCAGTTCTTC. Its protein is CSVGRGYSYNEQFF.

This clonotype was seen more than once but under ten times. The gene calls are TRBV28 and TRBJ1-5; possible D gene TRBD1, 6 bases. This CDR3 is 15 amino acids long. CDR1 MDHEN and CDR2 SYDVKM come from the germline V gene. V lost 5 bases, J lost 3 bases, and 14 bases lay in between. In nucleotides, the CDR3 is TGTGCCAGCAGTCCGCGGACAGTTCTCAATCAGCCCCAGCATTTT. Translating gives CASSPRTVLNQPQHF.

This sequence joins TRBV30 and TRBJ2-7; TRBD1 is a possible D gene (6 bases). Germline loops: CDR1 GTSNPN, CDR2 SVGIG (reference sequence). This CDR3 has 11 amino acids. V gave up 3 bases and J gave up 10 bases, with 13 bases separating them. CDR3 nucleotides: TGTGCCTGGAGCCTCCAGGGGAAACAGTACTTC. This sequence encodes CAWSLQGKQYF.

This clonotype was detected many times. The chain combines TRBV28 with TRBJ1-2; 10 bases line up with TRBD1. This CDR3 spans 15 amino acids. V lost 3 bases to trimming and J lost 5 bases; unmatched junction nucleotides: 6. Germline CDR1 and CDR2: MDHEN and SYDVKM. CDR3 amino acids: CASSLTGGGRYGYTF. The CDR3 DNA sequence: TGTGCCAGCAGTTTGACAGGGGGCGGGCGGTATGGCTACACCTTC.

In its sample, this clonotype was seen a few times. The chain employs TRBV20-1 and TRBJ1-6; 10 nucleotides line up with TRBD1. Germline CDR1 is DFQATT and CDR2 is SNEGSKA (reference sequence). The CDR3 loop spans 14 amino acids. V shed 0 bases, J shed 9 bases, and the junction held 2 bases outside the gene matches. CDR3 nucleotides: TGCAGTGCTAGAGAGACAGGGGGCATTTCACCCCTCCACTTT. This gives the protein CSARETGGISPLHF.

The CDR3 sequence is CAWSVSSEQFF. CDR3 nucleotide sequence: TGTGCCTGGAGTGTATCGAGTGAGCAGTTCTTC. The V call is TRBV30, the J call TRBJ2-1; D gene ambiguous. V was clipped by 0 bases and J by 9 bases, with 6 bases between them. The CDR3 length is 11 residues. The germline CDR1 and CDR2 sequences are GTSNPN and SVGIG (reference sequence).

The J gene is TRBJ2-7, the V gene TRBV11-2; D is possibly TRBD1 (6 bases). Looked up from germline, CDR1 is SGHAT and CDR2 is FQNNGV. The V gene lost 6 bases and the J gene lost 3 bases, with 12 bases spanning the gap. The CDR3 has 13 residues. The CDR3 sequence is CASSPSQGYEQYV. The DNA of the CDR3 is TGTGCCAGCAGTCCCTCACAGGGCTACGAGCAGTACGTC.

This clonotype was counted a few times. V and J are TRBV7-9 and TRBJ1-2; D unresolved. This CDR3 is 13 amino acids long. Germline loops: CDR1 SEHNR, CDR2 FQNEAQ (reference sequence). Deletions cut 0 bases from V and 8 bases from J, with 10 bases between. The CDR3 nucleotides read TGTGCCAGCAGCTTAGCTACAGATGAGGGCTACACCTTC. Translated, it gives CASSLATDEGYTF.

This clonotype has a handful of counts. The CDR3 nucleotides read TGTGCCAGCAGCCCCCGGGAGAACTCCTACAATGAGCAGTTCTTC. Protein sequence: CASSPRENSYNEQFF. V is TRBV7-2 and J is TRBJ2-1, with D tentatively TRBD2 (6 bases). Germline V CDR1 and CDR2: SGHTA, FQGNSA. V lost 5 bases to trimming and J lost 0 bases, with 11 bases between them. This CDR3 spans 15 amino acids.

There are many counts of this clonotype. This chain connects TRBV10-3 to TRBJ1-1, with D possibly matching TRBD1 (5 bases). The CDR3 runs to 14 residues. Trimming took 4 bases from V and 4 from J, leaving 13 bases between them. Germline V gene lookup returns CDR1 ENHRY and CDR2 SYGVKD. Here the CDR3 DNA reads TGTGCCATCAGTGGGCCCAGGGTTGGCACTGAAGCTTTCTTT. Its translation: CAISGPRVGTEAFF.

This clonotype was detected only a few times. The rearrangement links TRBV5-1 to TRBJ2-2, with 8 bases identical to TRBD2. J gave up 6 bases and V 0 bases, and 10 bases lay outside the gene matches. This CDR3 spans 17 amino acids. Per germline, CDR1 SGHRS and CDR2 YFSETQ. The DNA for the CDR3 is TGCGCCAGCAGCTTGGCCGGACCGGGAGGGCCCCCCGGGGAGCTGTTTTTT. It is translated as CASSLAGPGGPPGELFF. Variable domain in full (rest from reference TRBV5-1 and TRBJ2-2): KAGVTQTPRYLIKTRGQQVTLSCSPISGHRSVSWYQQTPGQGLQFLFEYFSETQRNKGNFPGRFSGRQFSNSRSEMNVSTLELGDSALYLCASSLAGPGGPPGELFFGEGSRLTVL.

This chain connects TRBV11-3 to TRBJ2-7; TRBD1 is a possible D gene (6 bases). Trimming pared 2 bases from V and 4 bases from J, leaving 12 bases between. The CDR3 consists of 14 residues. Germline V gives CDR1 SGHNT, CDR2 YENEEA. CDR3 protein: CASSLKQGPYEQYF. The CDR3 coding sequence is TGTGCCAGCAGCTTAAAACAGGGACCGTACGAGCAGTACTTC.

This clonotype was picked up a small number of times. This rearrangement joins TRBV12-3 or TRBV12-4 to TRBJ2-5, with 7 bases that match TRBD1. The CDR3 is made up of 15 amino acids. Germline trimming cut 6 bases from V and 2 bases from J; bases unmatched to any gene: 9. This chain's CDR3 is CASSRISGQQETQYF. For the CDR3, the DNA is TGTGCCAGCAGCCGCATATCGGGACAGCAAGAGACCCAGTACTTC.

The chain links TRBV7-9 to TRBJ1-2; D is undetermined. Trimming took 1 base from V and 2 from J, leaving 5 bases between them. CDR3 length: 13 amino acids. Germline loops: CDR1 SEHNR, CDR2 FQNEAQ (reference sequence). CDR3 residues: CASSLGVNYGYTF. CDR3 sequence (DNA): TGTGCCAGCAGCTTAGGGGTGAACTATGGCTACACCTTC.